Detailed here is one T cell receptor beta chain. The antigen remains unidentified. The primer mix had 60 Vbeta and 13 Jbeta primers. Sequenced by immunoSEQ multiplex PCR; TCRdb stores in-frame clones only, minus some. This table has tens of thousands of clones, more than 75% appearing once. After removal of 6 bases from V and 5 bases from J, the junction contained 0 bases not matched to a gene. CDR1 is MGHDK and CDR2 is SYGVNS in the germline V gene. The CDR3 is 12 residues long. This record belongs to a study of cytomegalovirus exposure and HLA in healthy donors. Study-level background: Membership in the Caucasian-associated ancestry cluster was found for 65% to 85% of 300 to 500 genotyped donors.

Notes on the study in general: Researchers reported in a later analysis that common viral pathogens appeared linked to several top clusters. Versus the 666-donor mean, an Asian-associated ancestry cluster reportedly showed fewer N-insertions in a later analysis. Analyses of presence/absence relied on an assumption of roughly uniform sequencing depth across donors.

The specimen sequenced was PBMCs. The chain combines TRBV25-1 with TRBJ1-5; TRBD1 aligns across 8 bases. This TCR was recovered from a woman aged 40 to 50 in good health and CMV-seronegative. CDR3 sequence (DNA): TGTGCCAGCAGGGACAGGGATCAGCCCCAGCATTTT. Translated: CASRDRDQPQHF.